The source of this T cell receptor (beta chain) is a study of PD-1 blockade in classical Hodgkin lymphoma. Study information: Intravenous infusions of nivolumab 3 mg/kg reached patients every 2 weeks.

Note on this clone: Its antigen is not known.

Sequencing used immunoSEQ multiplex PCR; TCRdb keeps in-frame clones, though not all of them. The repertoire holds about 32,000 clones, with about four fifths as singletons. This CDR3 has 15 amino acids. The ends lost 5 bases at V and 6 bases at J; junction bases unmatched: 8. Germline CDR1 is SEHNR and CDR2 is FQNEAQ (reference sequence). Every patient was affected by relapse after autologous stem cell transplantation, while exposure to brentuximab vedotin was not uniform. Study-level findings and limits: Complete responders entered with baseline diversity on par with newly diagnosed patients, the results showed.

Sequencing was performed on peripheral blood mononuclear cells (PBMCs), taken at baseline. The sequence came from a human donor with classical Hodgkin lymphoma. The V gene is TRBV7-9, the J gene TRBJ1-4; TRBD1 matches 8 bases. The chain's CDR3 is CASSIGGTGYEKLFF. The CDR3 nucleotides read TGTGCCAGCAGCATAGGGGGGACAGGTTATGAAAAACTGTTTTTT.